The text below deals with one T cell receptor beta chain. What it recognizes is unknown. Naive CD8 libraries came from roughly 20,000 to 1,000,000 sorted cells with 10%, 30% or 50% RNA. The authors gated naive CD8 T cells as CD8+CD4-CCR7+CD45RA+ for sorting. This sample is drawn from a study of molecular identifiers for immune sequencing clone quantification. Study results and caveats: Clones that had above 20 RNA copies took up over 98% of effector molecules but under 1% in naive cells. Among 800,000 to 1,000,000 naive cells, as was reported, spiked Jurkat TCR RNA from one cell was detectable.

Germline V CDR1 and CDR2: MNHEY, SMNVEV (reference sequence). The V gene lost 8 bases and the J gene lost 2 bases, with 16 bases spanning the gap. The CDR3 runs to 14 residues. Each CDR3 protein is one row after TCRdb ran MiXCR on the PCR reads. The repertoire holds some 680,000 distinct CDR3 sequences, with roughly 25% as singletons. This clonotype was obtained from a human donor in good health. Some libraries in this study had Jurkat cell RNA spiked in. Source material: naive CD8+ T cells from blood, with Jurkat cell RNA spiked in. The subset here: FACS-sorted CD8+CD4-CCR7+CD45RA+ naive T cells. The chain joins TRBV27 to TRBJ2-7; unclear D gene. The CDR3: CASSMGGTTYEQYF. Written as DNA, the CDR3 is TGTGCCAGCTCTATGGGCGGAACGACCTACGAGCAGTACTTC.